This is a list of T cell receptor beta chains from one sample in a study of identical twins. A single record per CDR3 protein comes from TCRdb applying MiXCR to the 5' RACE reads. The sample contains about 240,000 distinct CDR3 sequences, 10% of which appear only once. Sequenced material: memory T cells sorted from blood. Receptor source: a man aged 45-65 years in good health. The CDR3 runs from the conserved cysteine through the conserved F or W. A D gene is named only where the DNA matches it firmly. Size is omitted from some rows. Given values are once, few, many or a class for expanded clones.

v_gene: TRBV7-2
abundance: few
j_gene: TRBJ2-7
d_gene: NA
len: 13
CDR3aa: CASSLAGVPEQYF
CDR3nt: TGTGCCAGCAGCTTAGCAGGGGTTCCCGAGCAGTACTTC

v_gene: TRBV20-1
abundance: NA
j_gene: TRBJ2-1
d_gene: TRBD2
len: 15
CDR3aa: CSATSGRSYVNEQFF
CDR3nt: TGCAGTGCTACTAGCGGGAGATCTTACGTCAATGAGCAGTTCTTC

v_gene: TRBV5-1
abundance: many
j_gene: TRBJ2-7
d_gene: TRBD2
len: 16
CDR3aa: CASSPGLALGNKLVHF
CDR3nt: TGCGCCAGCAGCCCGGGACTAGCGTTGGGAAATAAACTAGTGCACTTC

v_gene: TRBV6-5
abundance: many
j_gene: TRBJ2-2
d_gene: TRBD1
len: 15
CDR3aa: CASSLGQAGTGELFF
CDR3nt: TGTGCCAGCAGTTTGGGACAGGCGGGGACCGGGGAGCTGTTTTTT

v_gene: TRBV29-1
abundance: few
j_gene: TRBJ1-4
d_gene: NA
len: 12
CDR3aa: CSVVGGDEKLFF
CDR3nt: TGCAGCGTTGTGGGGGGCGATGAAAAACTGTTTTTT

v_gene: TRBV27
abundance: many
j_gene: TRBJ1-5
d_gene: NA
len: 13
CDR3aa: CASSLRFPQPQHF
CDR3nt: TGTGCCAGCAGTTTGAGGTTCCCCCAGCCCCAGCATTTT

v_gene: TRBV24-1
abundance: few
j_gene: TRBJ2-1
d_gene: NA
len: 16
CDR3aa: CATSGDVADSYNEQFF
CDR3nt: TGTGCCACCAGTGGGGATGTGGCGGATTCCTACAATGAGCAGTTCTTC

v_gene: TRBV4-2
abundance: many
j_gene: TRBJ2-5
d_gene: TRBD2
len: 15
CDR3aa: CASSQDRRGQETQYF
CDR3nt: TGTGCCAGCAGCCAAGATCGGCGGGGGCAAGAGACCCAGTACTTC

v_gene: TRBV20-1
abundance: many
j_gene: TRBJ2-3
d_gene: NA
len: 13
CDR3aa: CSARGWSGDTQYF
CDR3nt: TGCAGTGCTAGGGGCTGGAGCGGGGATACGCAGTATTTT

v_gene: TRBV15
abundance: NA
j_gene: TRBJ2-7
d_gene: TRBD2
len: 13
CDR3aa: CATSPRGGDEQYF
CDR3nt: TGTGCCACCAGCCCCCGGGGAGGGGACGAGCAGTACTTC

v_gene: TRBV7-9
abundance: many
j_gene: TRBJ2-3
d_gene: NA
len: 11
CDR3aa: CASSTADTQYF
CDR3nt: TGTGCCAGCAGCACTGCAGATACGCAGTATTTT

v_gene: TRBV2
abundance: NA
j_gene: TRBJ2-7
d_gene: NA
len: 13
CDR3aa: CASRKDSNIEQYF
CDR3nt: TGTGCCAGCAGGAAGGACAGTAATATCGAGCAGTACTTC

v_gene: TRBV29-1
abundance: many
j_gene: TRBJ2-7
d_gene: TRBD2
len: 17
CDR3aa: CSVTGQGAGTSGYEQYF
CDR3nt: TGCAGCGTTACCGGACAGGGTGCGGGGACTAGCGGCTACGAGCAGTACTTC

v_gene: TRBV4-2
abundance: few
j_gene: TRBJ2-5
d_gene: NA
len: 19
CDR3aa: CASSQERVIGGGHQETQYF
CDR3nt: TGTGCCAGCAGCCAAGAGAGGGTGATTGGCGGGGGCCACCAAGAGACCCAGTACTTC

v_gene: TRBV10-3
abundance: NA
j_gene: TRBJ1-2
d_gene: NA
len: 14
CDR3aa: CAISEIGGTNGYTF
CDR3nt: TGTGCCATCAGTGAGATTGGGGGGACCAATGGCTACACCTTC

v_gene: TRBV14
abundance: NA
j_gene: TRBJ2-7
d_gene: TRBD2
len: 14
CDR3aa: CASSQGLAGGLKDF
CDR3nt: TGTGCCAGCAGCCAAGGGCTAGCGGGAGGGCTTAAGGACTTC

v_gene: TRBV12-3/TRBV12-4
abundance: NA
j_gene: TRBJ2-2
d_gene: NA
len: 14
CDR3aa: CASSLLLNTGELFF
CDR3nt: TGTGCCAGCAGTTTGCTCCTGAACACCGGGGAGCTGTTTTTT

v_gene: TRBV10-3
abundance: many
j_gene: TRBJ2-6
d_gene: NA
len: 16
CDR3aa: CAISENSGRGANVLTF
CDR3nt: TGTGCCATCAGCGAGAACTCGGGGCGCGGGGCCAACGTCCTGACTTTC

v_gene: TRBV20-1
abundance: NA
j_gene: TRBJ2-7
d_gene: TRBD1
len: 14
CDR3aa: CSASKGARTYEQYF
CDR3nt: TGCAGTGCTAGTAAGGGGGCCAGAACCTACGAGCAGTACTTC

v_gene: TRBV7-9
abundance: NA
j_gene: TRBJ1-1
d_gene: NA
len: 16
CDR3aa: CASSGTAGLPGTEAFF
CDR3nt: TGTGCCAGCAGCGGAACGGCGGGCCTTCCCGGGACTGAAGCTTTCTTT

v_gene: TRBV11-2
abundance: many
j_gene: TRBJ2-7
d_gene: TRBD1
len: 15
CDR3aa: CASSLAGQGVTEQYF
CDR3nt: TGTGCCAGCAGCCTAGCAGGACAGGGGGTAACCGAGCAGTACTTC

v_gene: TRBV20-1
abundance: many
j_gene: TRBJ2-5
d_gene: TRBD1
len: 12
CDR3aa: CSAPDRDKTQYF
CDR3nt: TGCAGTGCTCCGGACAGGGATAAGACCCAGTACTTC

v_gene: TRBV20-1
abundance: NA
j_gene: TRBJ1-6
d_gene: NA
len: 15
CDR3aa: CSASVRTVGNSPLHF
CDR3nt: TGCAGTGCGAGTGTAAGGACAGTGGGGAATTCACCCCTCCACTTT

v_gene: TRBV28
abundance: many
j_gene: TRBJ2-5
d_gene: TRBD2
len: 16
CDR3aa: CASSTDLAGPGETQYF
CDR3nt: TGTGCCAGCAGTACCGATCTAGCGGGACCAGGAGAGACCCAGTACTTC

v_gene: TRBV19
abundance: few
j_gene: TRBJ2-2
d_gene: NA
len: 15
CDR3aa: CASSISIGPTGELFF
CDR3nt: TGTGCCAGTAGTATTTCGATTGGGCCGACCGGGGAGCTGTTTTTT

v_gene: TRBV20-1
abundance: few
j_gene: TRBJ2-3
d_gene: NA
len: 14
CDR3aa: CSASHSVNTDTQYF
CDR3nt: TGCAGTGCTAGTCACAGCGTGAACACAGATACGCAGTATTTT

v_gene: TRBV5-8
abundance: many
j_gene: TRBJ1-2
d_gene: TRBD1
len: 16
CDR3aa: CASSVTTGTVVRGYTF
CDR3nt: TGTGCCAGCAGCGTAACAACCGGGACAGTCGTCCGCGGCTACACCTTC

v_gene: TRBV14
abundance: many
j_gene: TRBJ1-1
d_gene: NA
len: 14
CDR3aa: CASSQGGGNTEAFF
CDR3nt: TGTGCCAGCAGCCAAGGAGGGGGGAACACTGAAGCTTTCTTT

v_gene: TRBV2
abundance: many
j_gene: TRBJ2-5
d_gene: NA
len: 13
CDR3aa: CASSPPVEETQYF
CDR3nt: TGTGCCAGCAGTCCCCCGGTCGAAGAGACCCAGTACTTC

v_gene: TRBV6-2/TRBV6-3
abundance: few
j_gene: TRBJ2-5
d_gene: TRBD1
len: 13
CDR3aa: CASGTGPQETQYF
CDR3nt: TGTGCCAGCGGGACAGGGCCCCAAGAGACCCAGTACTTC

v_gene: TRBV7-8
abundance: NA
j_gene: TRBJ2-7
d_gene: NA
len: 14
CDR3aa: CATSSGWGDYEQYF
CDR3nt: TGTGCCACCAGCAGTGGGTGGGGGGACTACGAGCAGTACTTC

v_gene: TRBV7-9
abundance: NA
j_gene: TRBJ2-7
d_gene: NA
len: 15
CDR3aa: CASSKEQGYSYEQYF
CDR3nt: TGTGCCAGCAGCAAGGAACAGGGATACTCCTACGAGCAGTACTTC

v_gene: TRBV20-1
abundance: few
j_gene: TRBJ1-2
d_gene: NA
len: 13
CDR3aa: CSADFGRSYGYTF
CDR3nt: TGCAGTGCCGATTTCGGACGGTCCTATGGCTACACCTTC

v_gene: TRBV28
abundance: many
j_gene: TRBJ2-7
d_gene: NA
len: 13
CDR3aa: CASSGDISYEQYF
CDR3nt: TGTGCCAGCAGTGGGGACATCTCCTACGAGCAGTACTTC

v_gene: TRBV20-1
abundance: NA
j_gene: TRBJ2-1
d_gene: TRBD2
len: 13
CDR3aa: CSGTSPTYNEQFF
CDR3nt: TGCAGTGGGACTAGCCCAACCTACAATGAGCAGTTCTTC

v_gene: TRBV7-2
abundance: few
j_gene: TRBJ1-1
d_gene: NA
len: 14
CDR3aa: CASSSGPWDTEAFF
CDR3nt: TGTGCCAGCAGCTCCGGACCTTGGGACACTGAAGCTTTCTTT

v_gene: TRBV27
abundance: NA
j_gene: TRBJ1-1
d_gene: NA
len: 14
CDR3aa: CASSPRGLNTEAFF
CDR3nt: TGTGCCAGCAGCCCAAGGGGGTTGAACACTGAAGCTTTCTTT

v_gene: TRBV6-1
abundance: NA
j_gene: TRBJ1-5
d_gene: NA
len: 15
CDR3aa: CASTILRYSNQPQHF
CDR3nt: TGTGCCAGCACGATTTTGAGGTATAGCAATCAGCCCCAGCATTTT

v_gene: TRBV11-2
abundance: many
j_gene: TRBJ2-7
d_gene: NA
len: 15
CDR3aa: CASSLDPRGLWEQYF
CDR3nt: TGTGCCAGCAGCTTAGATCCGCGGGGGCTGTGGGAGCAGTACTTC

v_gene: TRBV6-5
abundance: few
j_gene: TRBJ2-5
d_gene: TRBD2
len: 15
CDR3aa: CASSYSGGGGKTQYF
CDR3nt: TGTGCCAGCAGTTACTCGGGCGGGGGGGGAAAGACCCAGTACTTC

v_gene: TRBV4-1
abundance: medium-sized
j_gene: TRBJ1-6
d_gene: NA
len: 19
CDR3aa: CASSQESTRDLSFNSPLHF
CDR3nt: TGCGCCAGCAGCCAAGAATCAACACGGGACCTCTCATTTAATTCACCCCTCCACTTT